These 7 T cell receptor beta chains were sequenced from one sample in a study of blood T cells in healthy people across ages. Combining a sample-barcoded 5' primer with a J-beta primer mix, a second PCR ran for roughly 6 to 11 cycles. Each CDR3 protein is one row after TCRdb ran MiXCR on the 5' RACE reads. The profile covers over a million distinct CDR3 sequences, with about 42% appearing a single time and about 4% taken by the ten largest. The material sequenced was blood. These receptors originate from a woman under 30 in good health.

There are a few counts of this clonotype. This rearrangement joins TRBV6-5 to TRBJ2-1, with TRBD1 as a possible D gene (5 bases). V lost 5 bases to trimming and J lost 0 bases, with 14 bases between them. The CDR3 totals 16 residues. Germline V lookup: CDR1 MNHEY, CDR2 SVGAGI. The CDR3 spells CASSKIPDSSYNEQFF. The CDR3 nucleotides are TGTGCCAGCAGTAAAATTCCCGACAGCTCCTACAATGAGCAGTTCTTC.

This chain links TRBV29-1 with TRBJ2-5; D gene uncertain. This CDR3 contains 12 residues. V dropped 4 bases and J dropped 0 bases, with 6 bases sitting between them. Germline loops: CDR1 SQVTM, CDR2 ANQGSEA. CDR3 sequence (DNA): TGCAGCGTTGGTCGTAACCAAGAGACCCAGTACTTC. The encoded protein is CSVGRNQETQYF.

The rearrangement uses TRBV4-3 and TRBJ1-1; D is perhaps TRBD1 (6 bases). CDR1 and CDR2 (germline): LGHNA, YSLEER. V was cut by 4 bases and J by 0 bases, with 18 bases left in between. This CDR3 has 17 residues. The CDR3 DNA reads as TGCGCCAGCAGCCCTCTAGGCCAGGGGTGGATGAACACTGAAGCTTTCTTT. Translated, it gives CASSPLGQGWMNTEAFF.

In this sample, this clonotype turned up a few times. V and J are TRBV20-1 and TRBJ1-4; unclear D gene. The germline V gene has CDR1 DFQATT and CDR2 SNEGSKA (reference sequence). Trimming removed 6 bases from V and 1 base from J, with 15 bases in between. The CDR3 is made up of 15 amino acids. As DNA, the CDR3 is TGCAGTGCACCCTTAGTCCGGGGAACTAATGAAAAACTGTTTTTT. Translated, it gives CSAPLVRGTNEKLFF.

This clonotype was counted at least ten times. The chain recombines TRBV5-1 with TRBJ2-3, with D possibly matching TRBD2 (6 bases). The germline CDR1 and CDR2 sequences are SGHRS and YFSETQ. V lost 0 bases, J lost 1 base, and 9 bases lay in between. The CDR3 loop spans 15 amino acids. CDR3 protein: CASSLDPGGTDTQYF. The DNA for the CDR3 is TGCGCCAGCAGCTTGGACCCGGGGGGCACAGATACGCAGTATTTT.

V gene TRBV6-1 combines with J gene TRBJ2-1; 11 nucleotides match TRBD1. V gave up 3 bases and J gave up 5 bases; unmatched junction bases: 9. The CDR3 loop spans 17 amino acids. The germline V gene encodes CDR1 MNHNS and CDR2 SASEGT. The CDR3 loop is CASSDPSGTGGDNEQFF. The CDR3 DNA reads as TGTGCCAGCAGTGACCCATCTGGGACAGGGGGGGACAATGAGCAGTTCTTC.

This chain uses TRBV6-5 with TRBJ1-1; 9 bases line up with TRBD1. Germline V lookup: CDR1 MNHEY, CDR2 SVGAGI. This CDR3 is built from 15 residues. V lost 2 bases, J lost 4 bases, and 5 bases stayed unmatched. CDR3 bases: TGTGCCAGCAGTTACGACAGGGGGGGAGGCACTGAAGCTTTCTTT. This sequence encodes CASSYDRGGGTEAFF.